This is a list of T cell receptor beta chains from one sample in a study of shared clonotypes between healthy human individuals. Clones were sequenced by immunoSEQ multiplex PCR, and TCRdb holds only the in-frame ones, with some missing. The sample contains 1.5 million to 2.5 million clones, approximately 94% of which appear only once. The sequencing input was naive CD8+ T cells sorted from blood. These receptors all stem from a young man in good health. Both conserved end residues are part of each CDR3. D genes are given only for firm matches. A row's size may be missing; if present it is once, few, many or a size class.

CDR3nt,CDR3aa,d_gene,abundance,j_gene,v_gene
TGCGCCAGCAGCTTGGGGGGTGAAGACACTGAAGCTTTCTTT,CASSLGGEDTEAFF,.,once,TRBJ1-1,TRBV5-1
TGTGCCAGCAGCCCCCGGGGACAGGGTCTTTACGAGCAGTACTTC,CASSPRGQGLYEQYF,TRBD1,.,TRBJ2-7,TRBV13
TGCGCCAGCAGAGGGACACTCAACACCGGGGAGCTGTTTTTT,CASRGTLNTGELFF,.,.,TRBJ2-2,TRBV4-1
TGTGCCAGTAGTCAGGCAGGGCCTACCTACGAGCAGTACTTC,CASSQAGPTYEQYF,.,.,TRBJ2-7,TRBV19
TGTGCCAGCAGTTTCTTTGGGGGAGAGACCCAGTACTTC,CASSFFGGETQYF,.,.,TRBJ2-5,TRBV28
TGTGCCTCTCACCCGGCGAACACCGGGGAGCTGTTTTTT,CASHPANTGELFF,.,.,TRBJ2-2,TRBV7-8
TGTGCCAGCAGTCGGGCAGGGCTCAATCAGCCCCAGCATTTT,CASSRAGLNQPQHF,.,.,TRBJ1-5,TRBV27
TGCGCCAGCAGTGATGGGACAGGGAATTCACCCCTCCACTTT,CASSDGTGNSPLHF,TRBD1,.,TRBJ1-6,TRBV10-2
TGCGCCAGCAGCGTCGCGGACTCCTACGAGCAGTACTTC,CASSVADSYEQYF,.,.,TRBJ2-7,TRBV4-3
TGTGCCAGCAGCTTTAACTCGGGACTAGATCTACCTATATTCTACGAGCAGTACTTC,CASSFNSGLDLPIFYEQYF,TRBD2,.,TRBJ2-7,TRBV7-8
TGTGCCAGCTCAAACTGGGACGGACCAGCTAAAAACATTCAGTACTTC,CASSNWDGPAKNIQYF,.,.,TRBJ2-4,TRBV18
TGTGCCAGCAGCTTAGTCCTCGGGGACACTGAAGCTTTCTTT,CASSLVLGDTEAFF,.,few,TRBJ1-1,TRBV7-9
TGTGCCAGCAGTTTAAGGGAGCACCAAGAGACCCAGTACTTC,CASSLREHQETQYF,.,once,TRBJ2-5,TRBV27
TGTGCCAGCAGTTTAGCGGGCAGCACAGATACGCAGTATTTT,CASSLAGSTDTQYF,.,.,TRBJ2-3,TRBV28
TGTGCCAGCAGTCCGACGGAGAGCTATGGCTACACCTTC,CASSPTESYGYTF,.,.,TRBJ1-2,TRBV6-1
TGTGCCACCGCCGTGACGGGGGGGCTTAAAGAGCAGTACTTC,CATAVTGGLKEQYF,TRBD2,.,TRBJ2-7,TRBV27
TGTGCCAGCAGTCGGATAGCGGGAGGGGCCTACGAGCAGTACTTC,CASSRIAGGAYEQYF,TRBD2,.,TRBJ2-7,TRBV7-2
TGTGCCAGCAGTGACCAATTATCATCCCTAGCGGTCCTCTCTGGGGCCAACGTCCTGACTTTC,CASSDQLSSLAVLSGANVLTF,TRBD2,.,TRBJ2-6,TRBV2
TGTGCCAGCAGTTACACCGGGGACACTGAAGCTTTCTTT,CASSYTGDTEAFF,.,.,TRBJ1-1,TRBV6-5
TGTGCCAGCAGCTTGGGGGGAGGAGAGACCCAGTACTTC,CASSLGGGETQYF,.,.,TRBJ2-5,TRBV5-6
TGCGCCAGCAGCCAAGATGTCCGGGTCTCTGGGGCCAACGTCCTGACTTTC,CASSQDVRVSGANVLTF,.,.,TRBJ2-6,TRBV4-3
TGTGCCGGTCCTAATCGACTCCAGGGGTTTGTCGAGCAGTACTTC,CAGPNRLQGFVEQYF,.,.,TRBJ2-7,TRBV6-1
TGTGCCAGCAGCCGAACAGGGGACCCTGTATGGGAGCAGTACTTC,CASSRTGDPVWEQYF,TRBD1,.,TRBJ2-7,TRBV13
TGTGCCAGCAGCGTAGCCGGCAGAAACAATGAGCAGTTCTTC,CASSVAGRNNEQFF,.,.,TRBJ2-1,TRBV9
TGCGCCAGCCGAGTATTAGCCGGGGGGACCACAGATACGCAGTATTTT,CASRVLAGGTTDTQYF,TRBD2,.,TRBJ2-3,TRBV5-1
TGTGCCAGCAGTCTCTACGGACAGGGGCGCACAGATACGCAGTATTTT,CASSLYGQGRTDTQYF,TRBD1,.,TRBJ2-3,TRBV27
TGTGGGACAGGGGGCTACCGCTCTGGAAACACCATATATTTT,CGTGGYRSGNTIYF,TRBD1,few,TRBJ1-3,TRBV6-6
TGCGCCAGCAGCCATCTGGAGGGTAACAATGAGCAGTTCTTC,CASSHLEGNNEQFF,.,.,TRBJ2-1,TRBV4-3
TGTGCCAGCAGCTTGAATGGTGTGAGCTCCTACGAGCAGTACTTC,CASSLNGVSSYEQYF,.,once,TRBJ2-7,TRBV5-6
TGTGCCAGCAGCCAAGAACGAGGAGCGTCCTACGAGCAGTACTTC,CASSQERGASYEQYF,.,.,TRBJ2-7,TRBV14
TGTGCCAGTAGTCCCTCTGGGATCTCTGAAGCTTTCTTT,CASSPSGISEAFF,.,.,TRBJ1-1,TRBV19
TGTGCCAGCAGTTACTCGACCCAGGGGGCTGGCGGGGAGCTGTTTTTT,CASSYSTQGAGGELFF,TRBD1,.,TRBJ2-2,TRBV6-5
TGTGCCAGCAGCTTGGCCGGGGGCGGCTACGAGCAGTACTTC,CASSLAGGGYEQYF,.,.,TRBJ2-7,TRBV5-6
TGTGCCAGCATGGAGGGACTCCCCTACGAGCAGTACTTC,CASMEGLPYEQYF,.,.,TRBJ2-7,TRBV2
TGTGCCAGTAGTATAGATCCCTCAGGGCCCGATTTTGGCTACACCTTC,CASSIDPSGPDFGYTF,.,.,TRBJ1-2,TRBV19
TGCGCCAGCAGCCCCGGGAGGACCGGGGAGCTGTTTTTT,CASSPGRTGELFF,TRBD2,.,TRBJ2-2,TRBV5-1
TGTGCCAGCAGCTTAGAGCGGGACTACAATGAGCAGTTCTTC,CASSLERDYNEQFF,.,.,TRBJ2-1,TRBV11-2
TGTGCCAGCAGTTACTCTCAGGGAAATGAGCAGTTCTTC,CASSYSQGNEQFF,.,.,TRBJ2-1,TRBV6-5
TGTGCCAGCAGCGTAGAAGGAGGCGTTAGCTCTGGAAACACCATATATTTT,CASSVEGGVSSGNTIYF,.,once,TRBJ1-3,TRBV9
TGTGCCAGCAGCTTAGGGCCTTTCGCTGAAGCTTTCTTT,CASSLGPFAEAFF,.,.,TRBJ1-1,TRBV7-8
TGTGCCAGCAGCTTAGGGAACCAGGATGGCTATGGCTACACCTTC,CASSLGNQDGYGYTF,.,.,TRBJ1-2,TRBV7-6
TGTGCCAGCAGCTTAGGACAGGGCCCACTCGAGCAGTACTTC,CASSLGQGPLEQYF,TRBD1,.,TRBJ2-7,TRBV5-5
TGTGCCAGCAGTTTGGAGGGTTCGGAGACCCAGTACTTC,CASSLEGSETQYF,.,.,TRBJ2-5,TRBV27
TGTGCCAGCAGCTTGGTCGCGGAGGGCGGCTCCTACGAGCAGTACTTC,CASSLVAEGGSYEQYF,.,.,TRBJ2-7,TRBV5-8
TGTGCCAGCAGCAAACGACGGGGTTACGAGCAGTACTTC,CASSKRRGYEQYF,.,.,TRBJ2-7,TRBV21-1
TGCGCCAGCAGCCTCTATCTAGCGGGGGTGGATGAGCAGTTCTTC,CASSLYLAGVDEQFF,TRBD2,.,TRBJ2-1,TRBV4-1
TGTGCCAGCAGTGAAAGCCGACAGCCTTACGAGCAGTACTTC,CASSESRQPYEQYF,.,.,TRBJ2-7,TRBV6-1
TGTGCCAGCAGCTCTTTACTAGCGGTAGTACAAGAGACCCAGTACTTC,CASSSLLAVVQETQYF,TRBD2,.,TRBJ2-5,TRBV7-9
TGTGCCATCAGTGTCCCTAGCGACCAAGAGACCCAGTACTTC,CAISVPSDQETQYF,.,.,TRBJ2-5,TRBV10-3
TGTGCCAGCAGCTGGATAGCCCTCGTCGAAGCTTTCTTT,CASSWIALVEAFF,.,.,TRBJ1-1,TRBV6-1
TGTGCCAGCAGCTTAGGGGCCAGGGGTACCGAGCAGTACTTC,CASSLGARGTEQYF,.,.,TRBJ2-7,TRBV7-8
TGTGCCAGCAGAAGAGGGGCGGGGGTACTTTCCTACGATGAGCAGTTCTTC,CASRRGAGVLSYDEQFF,TRBD2,.,TRBJ2-1,TRBV2
TGCGCCAGCAGCCAAGGGCAGGAAGCCAAAAACATTCAGTACTTC,CASSQGQEAKNIQYF,.,once,TRBJ2-4,TRBV4-1
TGTGCCAGCAGCTTAGGGAGCCCGCGAGGGGATACGCAGTATTTT,CASSLGSPRGDTQYF,.,once,TRBJ2-3,TRBV5-4
TGTGCCAGCACCGGGGATCCCAATAACTATGGCTACACCTTC,CASTGDPNNYGYTF,.,.,TRBJ1-2,TRBV28